This entry lists 17 T cell receptor beta chains sequenced from one sample in a study of T cell responses to AZD1222 COVID-19 vaccine. Sequenced by immunoSEQ multiplex PCR; TCRdb stores in-frame clones only, minus some. The table shows approximately 100,000 clones, with more than 90% occurring only once. This specimen was peripheral blood, taken on day 0 of AZD1222 vaccination. These receptors originate from an adult in good health.

The gene calls are TRBV11-2 and TRBJ2-6, with D possibly TRBD2 on 5 matching bases. The CDR3 is 16 residues long. V lost 3 bases, J lost 0 bases, and 9 bases lay in between. Per the germline V gene, CDR1 is SGHAT and CDR2 is FQNNGV. CDR3 DNA sequence: TGTGCCAGCAGCTTGTCGAGCGGCTCTGGGGCCAACGTCCTGACTTTC. The encoded protein is CASSLSSGSGANVLTF.

This sequence joins TRBV19 and TRBJ1-3; unclear D gene. The length of the CDR3 is 13 residues. In germline, CDR1 is LNHDA, CDR2 SQIVND (reference sequence). Trimming stripped 6 bases from V and 0 bases from J, with 6 bases between. The DNA of the CDR3 is TGTGCCAGTAGCGAGGACTCTGGAAACACCATATATTTT. Translation gives CASSEDSGNTIYF.

This rearrangement joins TRBV3-1 (or the pseudogene TRBV3-2) to TRBJ1-3, with a weak D call TRBD1 (5 bases). The CDR3 consists of 13 residues. The V end lost 5 bases, the J end lost 2 bases, and 7 bases lay between the germline ends. CDR1 is LGHDT and CDR2 is YNNKEL in the germline V gene (reference sequence). CDR3 DNA sequence: TGTGCCAGCAGCGTCAGGGCTGGAAACACCATATATTTT. Translation gives CASSVRAGNTIYF.

Only one count was recorded for this clone. V usage is TRBV10-3 and J usage is TRBJ1-2; D may be TRBD1 (6 bases). Per the germline V gene, CDR1 is ENHRY and CDR2 is SYGVKD. The CDR3 loop spans 13 amino acids. V was cut by 10 bases and J by 3 bases, with 15 bases left in between. CDR3 in amino acids: CASRTVGDYGYTF. Written as DNA, the CDR3 is TGTGCCAGCAGGACAGTCGGGGACTATGGCTACACCTTC.

This clone was detected only a few times. The chain uses TRBV4-2 and TRBJ2-7; 8 positions agree with TRBD2. The CDR3 covers 17 residues. Germline CDR1 LGHNA, CDR2 YNFKEQ. After removal of 0 bases from V and 3 bases from J, the junction contained 10 bases not matched to a gene. In nucleotides, the CDR3 is TGTGCCAGCAGCCAAGATTTAGCGGGATCGATCGACTACGAGCAGTACTTC. This sequence encodes CASSQDLAGSIDYEQYF.

The chain links TRBV15 to TRBJ1-5, with a weak D call TRBD1 (5 bases). Germline CDR1 LNHNV, CDR2 YYDKDF (reference sequence). The CDR3 is 14 amino acids. Deletions cut 1 base from V and 4 bases from J, with 8 bases between. The CDR3 reads CATSRVSGNQPQHF. The CDR3 region has the DNA TGTGCCACCAGCAGAGTGTCAGGGAATCAGCCCCAGCATTTT.

V gene TRBV7-2 combines with J gene TRBJ1-5; possible D gene TRBD1, 6 bases. Looked up from germline, CDR1 is SGHTA and CDR2 is FQGNSA. The length of the CDR3 is 13 residues. V gave up 5 bases and J gave up 6 bases, with 11 bases separating them. DNA for the CDR3: TGTGCCAGCAGCGGAACAGGGAGTCAGCCCCAGCATTTT. It translates to CASSGTGSQPQHF.

J is TRBJ1-2 and V is TRBV6-2 or TRBV6-3; tentatively, D is TRBD1 (6 bases). This CDR3 region has 14 residues. In germline, CDR1 is MNHEY, CDR2 SVGEGT. V lost 5 bases and J 4 bases, leaving 14 bases between the germline ends. The CDR3 reads CASSQSGQFYGYTF. The CDR3 DNA reads as TGTGCCAGCAGTCAATCGGGACAATTCTATGGCTACACCTTC.

This chain links TRBV19 with TRBJ2-7, with D uncertain. CDR3 size: 14 residues. CDR1 and CDR2 from the germline V gene are LNHDA and SQIVND (reference sequence). Trimming cost V 5 bases and J 2 bases, with 13 bases left between them. CDR3 nucleotides: TGTGCCAGTAGTGACATAGGGCGCCCCTACGAGCAGTACTTC. This sequence encodes CASSDIGRPYEQYF.

The chain couples TRBV6-6 to TRBJ1-2; D might be TRBD1 (6 bases). V shed 0 bases and J shed 8 bases, with 10 bases lying between them. The germline gives CDR1 MNHNY, CDR2 SVGAGI (reference sequence). This CDR3 is 13 amino acids long. This chain's CDR3 is CASSYSKGQGYTF. Written as DNA, the CDR3 is TGTGCCAGCAGTTACTCGAAAGGACAGGGCTACACCTTC.

This clone has more than one count but fewer than ten. The chain employs TRBV7-9 and TRBJ1-2; D not certain. The ends were cut back, 2 bases at V and 4 bases at J, with 11 bases in the middle. Germline V gene sequence: CDR1 SEHNR, CDR2 FQNEAQ (reference sequence). The CDR3 is 14 residues long. As DNA, the CDR3 is TGTGCCAGCAGCTTAAGCGGCCTCGGCTATGGCTACACCTTC. This encodes CASSLSGLGYGYTF.

The V gene is TRBV6-5, the J gene TRBJ1-1; D not resolved. From germline, CDR1 is MNHEY and CDR2 SVGAGI. The CDR3 runs to 14 residues. The V end was cut by 5 bases, the J end by 3 bases, with 13 bases between. The chain's CDR3 is CASSLRATDTEAFF. The CDR3 bases are TGTGCCAGCAGTCTCCGGGCGACGGACACTGAAGCTTTCTTT.

This chain uses TRBV20-1 with TRBJ2-7; D not resolved. The germline V gene encodes CDR1 DFQATT and CDR2 SNEGSKA (reference sequence). V lost 3 bases, J lost 2 bases, and 5 bases lay in between. The CDR3 sequence is 11 residues long. The CDR3 DNA follows: TGCAGTGCTAGTGTCCCCTACGAGCAGTACTTC. It is translated as CSASVPYEQYF.

V is TRBV19 and J is TRBJ2-7; perhaps TRBD2 as D (10 bases). Looked up from germline, CDR1 is LNHDA and CDR2 is SQIVND (reference sequence). Trimming took off 5 bases at V and 7 bases at J, with 33 bases between the two ends. This CDR3 is built from 19 residues. CDR3 sequence reads: CASSSFPDRGLAGGVEQYF. For the CDR3, the DNA is TGTGCCAGTAGTTCCTTTCCGGACAGGGGTTTAGCGGGAGGCGTGGAGCAGTACTTC. Complete variable domain (other parts from reference TRBV19 and TRBJ2-7): DGGITQSPKYLFRKEGQNVTLSCEQNLNHDAMYWYRQDPGQGLRLIYYSQIVNDFQKGDIAEGYSVSREKKESFPLTVTSAQKNPTAFYLCASSSFPDRGLAGGVEQYFGPGTRLTVT.

V gene TRBV28 combines with J gene TRBJ2-1, with D possibly being TRBD2 (5 bases). Per germline, CDR1 MDHEN and CDR2 SYDVKM. The CDR3 extends over 15 amino acids. V was trimmed by 5 bases and J by 4 bases, leaving 15 bases between them. The CDR3 bases are TGTGCCAGCAGTCCGCTTCCTAGCAGTTACAATGAGCAGTTCTTC. This gives the protein CASSPLPSSYNEQFF.

CDR3 loop: CASSRNPNYGYTF. The CDR3 DNA reads as TGTGCCAGCAGCCGAAACCCCAACTATGGCTACACCTTC. This chain connects TRBV6-5 to TRBJ1-2; D is unclear. Germline loops: CDR1 MNHEY, CDR2 SVGAGI. This CDR3 has 13 residues. Trimming left V 6 bases short and J 2 bases short, with 10 bases between.

This clone occurred once. The rearrangement joins TRBV7-2 to TRBJ2-3; TRBD1 might be the D (6 bases). V lost 5 bases and J lost 2, with 11 bases in between. The CDR3 contains 14 residues. Germline V lookup: CDR1 SGHTA, CDR2 FQGNSA. The CDR3 sequence: CASSTGTPTDTQYF. CDR3 coding DNA: TGTGCCAGCAGCACCGGGACACCCACAGATACGCAGTATTTT.